The T cell receptor beta chain described here comes from a study of cytomegalovirus exposure and HLA in healthy donors. Findings and caveats of the study: The authors assumed roughly uniform sequencing depth across donors for presence/absence analyses. Earlier analysis found most TCR beta V segments productive about 87% or about 30% of the time. As a later analysis showed, a missense DCLRE1C variant was linked to trimming of TCR beta V- and J-genes. It was reported in a later analysis that an Asian-associated ancestry cluster showed fewer N-insertions than the roughly 670-donor mean.

Turning to this clone: Its cognate antigen is unknown.

It was with 60 Vbeta and 13 Jbeta primers that the PCR ran. Repertoires were generated with immunoSEQ multiplex PCR, while TCRdb's copy carries only in-frame clones and drops some. The data show under 110,000 clones, 60% to 85% seen once. V shed 0 bases, J shed 4 bases, and the junction held 9 bases outside the gene matches. The CDR3 covers 16 residues. Germline CDR1 is SGHRS and CDR2 is YFSETQ. This TCR came from a male donor in good health and CMV-seropositive. Sequences were obtained from PBMCs. The V and J genes are TRBV5-1 and TRBJ1-1; 7 bases are a match to TRBD1. The CDR3 spells CASSLVPQGPPTEAFF. In nucleotides, the CDR3 is TGCGCCAGCAGCTTGGTCCCACAGGGGCCACCCACTGAAGCTTTCTTT.